This TCR beta chain was sequenced for a study of cytotoxic CD8 clonotypes in ibrutinib-treated CLL. The germline V gene has CDR1 MDHEN and CDR2 SYDVKM. The CDR3 is 13 amino acids. Between the trimmed V and J ends, which lost 8 bases and 5 bases, there was a span of 16 bases. TCRdb's table, derived via immunoSEQ multiplex PCR, lists solely in-frame clones and lacks some. This table has some 150,000 clones, roughly 80% appearing once. The chain employs TRBV28 and TRBJ2-7; TRBD1 might be the D (6 bases). This sample comprised PBMCs, obtained after 12 months of ibrutinib treatment. This receptor was obtained from a human donor with chronic lymphocytic leukemia. CDR3 in DNA: TGTGCCAGCGAGGACAGCCATGGGGACGAGCAGTACTTC. It translates to CASEDSHGDEQYF.